The clone carrying this T cell receptor beta chain occurred a few times. The sample's treatment: randomized to nivolumab then ipilimumab (arm A) or the reverse (arm B). None of the patients previously received DNA-damaging chemotherapy. From thawed PBMCs, live CD3+CD8+ cells negative for CD19 and CD56 were sorted. The sample belongs to a study of sequential checkpoint blockade in melanoma. Background on the study: Patients were randomized 1:1 to nivolumab-then-ipilimumab or ipilimumab-then-nivolumab first-line. After both sequences, patients received maintenance nivolumab.

Measured with immunoSEQ multiplex PCR; TCRdb has only the in-frame clones, and not every one. Of 9,500 to 12,000 clones in the sample, 50% to 65% are singletons; the top ten hold approximately 15%. The ends lost 0 bases at V and 5 bases at J; junction bases unmatched: 5. Germline V gene lookup returns CDR1 LNHNV and CDR2 YYDKDF (reference sequence). This CDR3 spans 16 amino acids. This chain joins TRBV15 and TRBJ2-3, with 10 bases fitting TRBD2. The receptor was derived from a human donor with melanoma. The sequencing used CD8+ T cells sorted from blood (inferred from file names), collected from a patient given nivolumab and ipilimumab in sequence. The CDR3 sequence: CATSRDWVAGGDTQYF. CDR3 sequence (DNA): TGTGCCACCAGCAGAGACTGGGTAGCGGGAGGAGATACGCAGTATTTT.